The source of this T cell receptor (beta chain) is a study of vaccination effects on CD4 cells after COVID-19 (dated by TCRdb to the early 2020s). With regard to the full study: Post-vaccine samples across the study were collected a median of 72 days after the second dose, with a range of 14 to 241. SARS-CoV-2 spike-specific CD4+ TCR repertoires were compared before and after mRNA vaccination in COVID-19 convalescent patients and in infection-naive vaccine recipients. Cultures from other donors in the study were sequenced with the Oncomine TCR Beta short-read assay on an Illumina iSeq 100. A total of more than 8 COVID-19 convalescent patients and a handful of SARS-CoV-2-naive healthy vaccine recipients were included in the full study.

Overall results and qualifications from the work: Only a small number of convalescent patients were included, and no early post-infection timepoints were available, which limited the study. At late post-vaccination timepoints, both infection-induced and vaccine-induced clones showed marked clonal contraction, consistent with waning T cell responses. Among healthy vaccine recipients, nearly all vaccine-induced clones were SARS-CoV-2 mono-reactive, and just 1 of 255 was cross-reactive with common cold coronaviruses.

Receptors were amplified or captured by the immunoSEQ multiplex PCR assay. TCR beta CDR3 sequencing was performed on DNA from the cultured, isolated CD4+ T cells. On the authors' methods: Non-productive TCR sequences were discarded, and reads were trimmed to the CDR3 region, with only CDR3s of 7 or more amino acids retained. The MANAFEST web app was used to pick out antigen-specific clonotypes by comparing their expansion in peptide wells with that in reference cultures. To be called positive, a clone needed expansion at FDR<0.05 compared with the reference and with all other wells, an odds ratio greater than 5, and a frequency greater than 0.1% in two replicate wells. Clonotypes significantly expanded in SARS-CoV-2 spike wells and in at least one common cold coronavirus spike condition were defined as cross-reactive. CDR3 similarity was assessed by Levenshtein distance with the stringdist R package, and unrooted trees were built with ape in R 3.6.1. TCRdb took over this immuneACCESS table, retaining in-frame rearrangements with V and J assigned. Such tables are incomplete; in checked studies, under half of the missing clones stem from an unresolved V gene, and the remainder is unexplained. V and J calls and clone size are copied from that table; D and trimming were computed from the DNA. The sample records fewer than 85,000 clones, around four fifths of which are singletons. The biggest ten clones account for 0.75% to 1% of the sample.

In the ViraFEST assay, PBMC were stimulated with viral peptide pools, and TCR sequencing was then used to find antigen-specific CD4+ T cell clonotypes based on their expansion. After less than 13 days of culture, CD4+ T cells were isolated with the EasySep CD4+ T cell isolation kit. Two doses of either the BNT162b2 or the mRNA-1273 mRNA SARS-CoV-2 vaccine were administered to participants. Healthy vaccine recipients had no prior SARS-CoV-2 infection, confirmed by negative nucleocapsid antibodies before and after vaccination. About 2.1 million PBMC per well were cultured with around 9.8 ug/ml peptides in IMDM containing 5% human AB serum, about 9.6 IU/ml IL-2 and gentamicin. Half of the culture medium was replaced with fresh IL-2-containing medium on days 3 and 7. Unless noted otherwise, every peptide stimulation condition was cultured in triplicate wells. Using Ficoll-Paque Plus gradient centrifugation, PBMC were separated from whole blood and then either used fresh or cryopreserved at -140C. The overlapping peptide pools covered the spike proteins of SARS-CoV-2 and of the common cold coronaviruses HCoV-NL63, HCoV-OC43 and HCoV-229E. The QIAamp micro DNA kit was used to extract genomic DNA from the cultured CD4+ T cells.

Its CDR3 holds 16 amino acids, cysteine through phenylalanine. The kept DNA is CDR3 alone, 48 bases in frame from the first base. V and J are trimmed by 4 bases and 4 bases, and the gene matches miss 7 bases of the junction. The germline V gene gives CDR1 as LGHNA and CDR2 as YSLEER. This clone was observed a handful of times. This receptor's antigen is unknown. Per-base qualities were not stored, and no clone one base away is much larger. The sequence is built from TRBV4-3 and TRBJ2-2; 9 of the junction bases match TRBD2. The input for sequencing was CD4+ T cells from PBMCs cultured with HCoV-OC43 spike peptides, taken after COVID-19 vaccination. The cell subset or site label, read with the paper, signifies: HCoV-OC43 spike overlapping peptide pool stimulation. The origin of this receptor is a human donor who received a COVID-19 vaccine. Here is the DNA: TGCGCCAGCAGCCTTATTAGCGGGGGAGTCACCGGGGAGCTGTTTTTT. It translates to CASSLISGGVTGELFF.